This entry concerns a single T cell receptor beta chain. Its cognate antigen has yet to be identified. Per-nucleotide qualities are absent, and no much larger clonotype sits a single base away. This entry comes from a study of blood T cell repertoires in COVID-19 (dated by TCRdb to 2020 to 2022). The study in broad terms: Samples covering the acute and convalescent phases of COVID-19 were provided by collaborators in the United States, Italy and Spain. The material from the prospective study consisted of cDNA or gDNA derived from T cells, B-cell-depleted T cells, or PBMCs. Deeply sampled blood TCRbeta repertoires from subjects exposed to, actively infected with, or recovered from COVID-19 were included in the dataset. The repertoires were released in a freely available public database meant as a resource for research on the immune response to SARS-CoV-2. Samples were obtained from the ongoing ImmuneRACE study (first 160 participants) and from about 1,300 subjects provided by 6 global collaborators. The sample metadata nearly always contained a de-identified subject ID, COVID-19 status, age in years and sex. Where HLA class I and class II types were available, the types were taken from metadata supplied by the sample provider, not from assay-based typing.

V is cut back by 2 bases and J by 7 bases, with 3 bases in the junction unmatched. As encoded in the germline V gene (reference sequence), CDR1 is SGHNT while CDR2 is YYREEE. Including the terminal cysteine and phenylalanine, the CDR3 comprises 14 residues. Only the CDR3 DNA stays, 42 bases, in frame from base 1. Participants in the prospective study were enrolled through a virtual design, were aged roughly 18 to 100 years, and lived in roughly 25 United States geographic areas. In the prospective study, cohorts were assigned on the basis of participant-reported clinical history obtained from a screening survey and a study questionnaire. Recovered participants in ImmuneRACE Cohort 3 were defined by two consecutive negative NP/OP PCR tests, clearance by a healthcare professional, or resolution of symptoms. In the prospective study, whole blood, serum and a nasopharyngeal or oropharyngeal swab were collected from each participant by mobile phlebotomists. Over a roughly 2-month period, participants in the prospective study had the option of providing additional blood draws and questionnaires. Blood samples from the prospective study were shipped frozen or at room temperature prior to DNA extraction.

TCRbeta CDR3 regions were amplified from genomic DNA using the immunoSEQ Assay, a bias-controlled multiplex PCR. The authors' analysis ran thus. The number of nucleated cells in each sample was estimated from the amplification of reference gene primers within the assay. To quantify the absolute abundance of each unique TCRbeta CDR3 rearrangement, sequence reads were collapsed and filtered. Productive Simpson clonality was computed per sample as the square root of Simpson's diversity index over productive rearrangements. Held by TCRdb, this immuneACCESS table contains in-frame sequences only and omits some clones. Under half of the omission traces to an unresolved V gene where checked; the cause of the rest is unknown. Clone size and the V and J calls come from that table; the DNA yielded D and trimming. The sample records 110,000 to 150,000 clones, roughly four fifths of which are singletons. Together, the top ten hold approximately 10% of the sample.

Overall study results and their limits: The quantity of clinical and demographic metadata differed by source and by participant and was supplied without curation.

The TCR sequence derives from a man aged 50 to 59 who had recovered from COVID-19. This receptor chain uses TRBV5-4 and TRBJ1-4; TRBD1 matches 9 bases in the middle. The sample taken for sequencing was PBMCs or T cells enriched from blood (not recorded which). Here is the DNA: TGTGCCAGCAGCTTACAGGGGGCGGTTGAAAAACTGTTTTTT. Translated, it gives CASSLQGAVEKLFF.